This T cell receptor beta chain appears in the sequencing data of a study of blood T cell repertoires in COVID-19. V was pared by 6 bases and J by 16 bases, with 19 bases between. CDR3 length equals 12 residues. Produced via immunoSEQ multiplex PCR; TCRdb's table is partial and in-frame only. The profile covers about 95,000 clones, with around 87% appearing a single time and roughly 17% taken by the ten largest. This TCR was recovered from a human donor in a cohort sampled during active COVID-19. V is TRBV12-3 or TRBV12-4 and J is TRBJ2-1; possible D gene TRBD2, 5 bases. Material: peripheral blood. The CDR3 DNA follows: TGTGCCAGCAGCGGATTGAGGGATTTTCGCTTCTTC. Its translation: CASSGLRDFRFF.